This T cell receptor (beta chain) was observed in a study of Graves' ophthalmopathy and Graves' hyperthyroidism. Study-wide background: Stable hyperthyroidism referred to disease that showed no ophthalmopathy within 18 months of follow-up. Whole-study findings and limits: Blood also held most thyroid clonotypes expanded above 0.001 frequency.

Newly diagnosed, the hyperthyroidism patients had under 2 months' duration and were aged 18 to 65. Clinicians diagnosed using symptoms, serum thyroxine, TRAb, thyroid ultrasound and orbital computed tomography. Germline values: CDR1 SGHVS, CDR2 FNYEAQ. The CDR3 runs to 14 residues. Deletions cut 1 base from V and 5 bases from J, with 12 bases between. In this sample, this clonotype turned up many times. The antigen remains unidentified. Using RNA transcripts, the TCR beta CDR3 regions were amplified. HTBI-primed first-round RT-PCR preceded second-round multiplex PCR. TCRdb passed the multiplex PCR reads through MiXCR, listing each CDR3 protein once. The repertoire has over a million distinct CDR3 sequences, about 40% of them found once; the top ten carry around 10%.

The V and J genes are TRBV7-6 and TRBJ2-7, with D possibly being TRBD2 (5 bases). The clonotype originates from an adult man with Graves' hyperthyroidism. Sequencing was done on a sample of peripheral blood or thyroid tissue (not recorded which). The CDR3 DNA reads TGTGCCAGCAGCTTAGGTGTGAGGGAAGACGAGCAGTACTTC. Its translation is CASSLGVREDEQYF.